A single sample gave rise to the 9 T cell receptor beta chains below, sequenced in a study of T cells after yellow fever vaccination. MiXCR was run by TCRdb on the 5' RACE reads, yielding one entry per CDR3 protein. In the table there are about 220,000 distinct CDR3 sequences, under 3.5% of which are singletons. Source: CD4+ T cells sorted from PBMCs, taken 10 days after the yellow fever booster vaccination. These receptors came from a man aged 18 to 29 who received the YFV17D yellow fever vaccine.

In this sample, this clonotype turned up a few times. The CDR3 reads CASSQDLGRDGAFF. The CDR3 DNA follows: TGTGCCAGCAGCCAAGATTTGGGAAGGGACGGAGCTTTCTTT. V is TRBV4-2 and J is TRBJ1-1, with D tentatively TRBD1 (5 bases). CDR1 and CDR2 (germline): LGHNA, YNFKEQ. Trimming took 0 bases from V and 10 from J, leaving 15 bases between them. The CDR3 runs 14 residues.

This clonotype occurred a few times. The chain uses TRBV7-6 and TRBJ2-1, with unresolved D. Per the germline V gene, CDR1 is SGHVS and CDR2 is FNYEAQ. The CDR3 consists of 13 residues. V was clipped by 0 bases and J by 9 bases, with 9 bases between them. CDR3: CASSLAHGAEQFF. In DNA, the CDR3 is TGTGCCAGCAGCTTAGCGCACGGTGCTGAGCAGTTCTTC.

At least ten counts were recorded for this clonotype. CDR3 residues: CASTLGGLADTDTQYF. CDR3 DNA sequence: TGTGCCAGCACCCTAGGGGGGCTAGCGGACACAGATACGCAGTATTTT. The rearrangement links TRBV2 to TRBJ2-3, with a weak D call TRBD2 (7 bases). Trimming removed 7 bases at V and 2 bases at J, with 19 bases between. Germline values: CDR1 SNHLY, CDR2 FYNNEI. This CDR3 contains 16 residues.

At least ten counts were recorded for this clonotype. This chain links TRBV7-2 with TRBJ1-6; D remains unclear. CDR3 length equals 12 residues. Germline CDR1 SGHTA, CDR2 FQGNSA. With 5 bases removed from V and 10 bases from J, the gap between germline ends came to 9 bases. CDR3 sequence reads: CASSPKASPLHF. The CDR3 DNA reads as TGTGCCAGCAGCCCAAAGGCGTCACCCCTCCACTTT.

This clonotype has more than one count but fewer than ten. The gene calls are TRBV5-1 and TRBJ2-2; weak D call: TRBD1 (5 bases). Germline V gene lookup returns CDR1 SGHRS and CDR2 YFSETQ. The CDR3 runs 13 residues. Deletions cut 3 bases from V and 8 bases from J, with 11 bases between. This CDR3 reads CASSWGPGGELFF. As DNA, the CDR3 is TGCGCCAGCAGCTGGGGCCCAGGGGGGGAGCTGTTTTTT. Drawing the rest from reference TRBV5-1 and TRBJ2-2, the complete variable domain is KAGVTQTPRYLIKTRGQQVTLSCSPISGHRSVSWYQQTPGQGLQFLFEYFSETQRNKGNFPGRFSGRQFSNSRSEMNVSTLELGDSALYLCASSWGPGGELFFGEGSRLTVL.

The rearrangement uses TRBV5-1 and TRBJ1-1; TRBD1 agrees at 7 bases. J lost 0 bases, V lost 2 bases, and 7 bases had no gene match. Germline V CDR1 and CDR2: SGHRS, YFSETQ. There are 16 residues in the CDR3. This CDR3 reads CASSFHIRGMNTEAFF. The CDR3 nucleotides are TGCGCCAGCAGCTTTCACATCAGGGGGATGAACACTGAAGCTTTCTTT.

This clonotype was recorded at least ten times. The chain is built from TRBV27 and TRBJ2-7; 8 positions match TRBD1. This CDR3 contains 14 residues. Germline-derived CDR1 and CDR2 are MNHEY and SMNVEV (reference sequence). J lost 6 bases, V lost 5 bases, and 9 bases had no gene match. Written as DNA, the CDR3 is TGTGCCAGCAGTCGCCGACAGGGGCTTGGCGAGCAGTACGTC. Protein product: CASSRRQGLGEQYV.

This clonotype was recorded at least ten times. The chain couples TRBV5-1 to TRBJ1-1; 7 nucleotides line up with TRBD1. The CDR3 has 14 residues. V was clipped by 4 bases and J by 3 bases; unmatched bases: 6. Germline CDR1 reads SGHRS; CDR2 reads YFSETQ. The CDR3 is CASSKYGTDTEAFF. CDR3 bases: TGCGCCAGCAGCAAATACGGGACAGACACTGAAGCTTTCTTT.

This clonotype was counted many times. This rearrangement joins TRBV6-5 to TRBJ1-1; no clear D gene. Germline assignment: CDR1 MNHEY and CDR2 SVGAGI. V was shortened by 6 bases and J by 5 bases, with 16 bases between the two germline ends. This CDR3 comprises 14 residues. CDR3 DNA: TGTGCCAGCAGACCGACACGATTGGAGACTGAAGCTTTCTTT. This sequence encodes CASRPTRLETEAFF.